This is a list of T cell receptor beta chains from one sample in a study of blood T cell repertoires in COVID-19. Profiled with immunoSEQ multiplex PCR; TCRdb holds only in-frame clones, not every one. The sample has under 200,000 clones; more than 75% are singletons. The sample taken for sequencing was peripheral blood. The receptors here all came from a woman aged 55 to 70 with COVID-19, enrolled during active disease. The CDR3 runs from the conserved cysteine through the conserved F or W. Fields, in order: D gene, clone size, V gene, J gene, CDR3 protein, CDR3 DNA. The D gene is left open where the match is weak. Size is omitted from some rows. Given values are once, few, many or a class for expanded clones.

.	.	TRBV5-1	TRBJ1-6	CASSLVGGYNSPLHF	TGCGCCAGCAGCTTGGTCGGGGGTTATAATTCACCCCTCCACTTT
.	few	TRBV7-6	TRBJ1-3	CASSLAGADSGNTIYF	TGTGCCAGCAGCTTAGCGGGAGCAGACTCTGGAAACACCATATATTTT
.	once	TRBV7-7	TRBJ2-3	CASSRGISGNGEDTQYF	TGTGCTAGCAGCAGGGGTATTAGCGGAAATGGGGAAGATACGCAGTATTTT
TRBD1	.	TRBV29-1	TRBJ1-2	CSAMTGRSYGYTF	TGCAGCGCGATGACAGGGAGGAGCTATGGCTACACCTTC
TRBD1	.	TRBV7-8	TRBJ2-7	CASSLAGQTSTYEQYF	TGTGCCAGCAGCTTAGCGGGACAGACCTCCACCTACGAGCAGTACTTC
TRBD2	.	TRBV27	TRBJ2-2	CASSFSTSGGANTGELFF	TGTGCCAGCAGTTTCTCGACTAGCGGGGGGGCCAACACCGGGGAGCTGTTTTTT
.	.	TRBV11-3	TRBJ2-1	CASSLVRTDEQFF	TGTGCCAGCAGCTTGGTTAGGACAGATGAGCAGTTCTTC
.	.	TRBV24-1	TRBJ2-4	CATSDTDRKNIQYF	TGTGCCACCAGTGACACGGACAGAAAAAACATTCAGTACTTC
.	.	TRBV27	TRBJ2-7	CASSIFRNYEQYF	TGTGCCAGCAGTATTTTCAGGAACTACGAGCAGTACTTC
TRBD1	once	TRBV24-1	TRBJ1-6	CATSDPRRTGRVANSPLHF	TGTGCCACCAGTGACCCGAGAAGGACAGGGAGGGTAGCTAATTCACCCCTCCACTTT
.	few	TRBV10-3	TRBJ2-3	CATSQRGTDTQYF	TGTGCCACCTCCCAGCGTGGCACAGATACGCAGTATTTT
TRBD1	.	TRBV5-4	TRBJ2-2	CASSFLRGLGGELFF	TGTGCCAGCAGCTTCCTCAGGGGGCTGGGCGGGGAGCTGTTTTTT
TRBD1	.	TRBV3-1/TRBV3-2	TRBJ1-2	CASSPWTGDYGYTF	TGTGCCAGCAGCCCATGGACAGGCGACTATGGCTACACCTTC
TRBD1	.	TRBV19	TRBJ2-1	CATRRDRGGPYNEQFF	TGTGCCACTAGGAGGGACAGGGGGGGTCCCTACAATGAGCAGTTCTTC
TRBD1	.	TRBV20-1	TRBJ2-3	CSASLGGYTDTQYF	TGCAGTGCTAGTCTAGGGGGCTACACAGATACGCAGTATTTT
.	.	TRBV7-2	TRBJ1-2	CASSLDPRRDGYTF	TGTGCCAGCAGCTTAGACCCCCGACGGGATGGCTACACCTTC
.	once	TRBV7-2	TRBJ2-2	CASSRNPGLNTGELFF	TGTGCCAGCAGCCGCAACCCGGGACTTAACACCGGGGAGCTGTTTTTT
.	.	TRBV20-1	TRBJ1-2	CSAPYGYTF	TGCAGTGCCCCGTATGGCTACACCTTC
TRBD1	.	TRBV18	TRBJ1-2	CASSPLPKGTGGDMDYGYTF	TGTGCCAGCTCACCCCTCCCTAAGGGGACAGGGGGCGATATGGACTATGGCTACACCTTC
.	.	TRBV4-2	TRBJ1-5	CASSLNRGGNQPQHF	TGTGCCAGCAGCCTCAATAGGGGAGGGAATCAGCCCCAGCATTTT
.	.	TRBV5-1	TRBJ2-3	CASSLEGLQSTDTQYF	TGCGCCAGCAGCTTGGAAGGACTTCAGAGCACAGATACGCAGTATTTT
.	.	TRBV19	TRBJ1-5	CASSIRGVGQPQHF	TGTGCCAGTAGTATTCGGGGGGTCGGTCAGCCCCAGCATTTT
TRBD1	.	TRBV27	TRBJ2-3	CASSLRPTGGWTDTQYF	TGTGCCAGCAGTTTACGCCCTACAGGGGGCTGGACAGATACGCAGTATTTT
.	.	TRBV3-1/TRBV3-2	TRBJ1-3	CASSQDTGQWDTIYF	TGTGCCAGCAGCCAAGATACGGGACAATGGGACACCATATATTTT
.	.	TRBV5-6	TRBJ1-1	CASSLLGAVEAFF	TGTGCCAGCAGCCTCTTGGGGGCCGTTGAAGCTTTCTTT
.	.	TRBV19	TRBJ1-2	CASSSGERNYGYTF	TGTGCCAGTAGTTCAGGGGAGAGGAACTATGGCTACACCTTC
.	.	TRBV9	TRBJ2-1	CASSVHSYNEQFF	TGTGCCAGCAGCGTACACTCCTACAATGAGCAGTTCTTC
.	.	TRBV14	TRBJ1-2	CASSQTRVANYGYTF	TGTGCCAGCAGCCAAACGAGGGTAGCTAACTATGGCTACACCTTC
TRBD1	.	TRBV5-4	TRBJ1-4	CASSLGGQGNGNEKLFF	TGTGCCAGCAGCTTAGGAGGACAGGGGAACGGTAATGAAAAACTGTTTTTT
.	.	TRBV7-9	TRBJ2-1	CASTEGRLIHEQFF	TGTGCCAGCACGGAGGGCCGATTGATCCATGAGCAGTTCTTC
.	many	TRBV5-1	TRBJ1-2	CASSLGEIGYTF	TGCGCCAGCAGCTTGGGAGAAATTGGCTACACCTTC
.	many	TRBV5-6	TRBJ1-6	CASSSGVELGSSYNSPLHF	TGTGCCAGCAGCTCCGGGGTAGAGCTCGGCAGCTCCTATAATTCACCCCTCCACTTT
TRBD2	.	TRBV6-5	TRBJ2-3	CASSYSSGRIDTQYF	TGTGCCAGCAGTTACTCGTCCGGGAGGATAGATACGCAGTATTTT
TRBD1	.	TRBV5-1	TRBJ1-2	CASSGGTANYGYTF	TGCGCCAGCAGCGGCGGGACAGCTAACTATGGCTACACCTTC
.	.	TRBV28	TRBJ1-2	CASSNRVANGYTF	TGTGCCAGCAGTAACAGGGTAGCGAATGGCTACACCTTC
TRBD2	once	TRBV4-1	TRBJ2-1	CASSKGLAGGNEQFF	TGCGCCAGCAGCAAGGGACTAGCGGGAGGGAATGAGCAGTTCTTC
.	.	TRBV7-2	TRBJ2-5	CASSLKSTETQYF	TGTGCCAGCAGTCTAAAGAGTACGGAGACCCAGTACTTC
TRBD2	.	TRBV2	TRBJ2-1	CASTGTSLYNEQFF	TGTGCCAGCACTGGGACTAGCTTATACAATGAGCAGTTCTTC
TRBD1	.	TRBV27	TRBJ1-1	CASSLYPGGLTEAFF	TGTGCCAGCAGTTTATACCCAGGGGGCTTAACTGAAGCTTTCTTT